A single sample gave rise to the 24 T cell receptor beta chains below, sequenced in a study of blood T cell repertoires in COVID-19. Produced via immunoSEQ multiplex PCR; TCRdb's table is partial and in-frame only. Here the sample spans just over 35,000 clones, 70% to 90% being singletons. Input material: peripheral blood. These receptors were taken from a human donor in a cohort sampled during active COVID-19.

The chain uses TRBV7-9 and TRBJ2-5; D is unclear. V was trimmed by 0 bases and J by 5 bases, leaving 10 bases between them. The CDR3 spans 14 residues. Germline V CDR1 and CDR2: SEHNR, FQNEAQ (reference sequence). For the CDR3, the DNA is TGTGCCAGCAGCTTAGCCACGAGCATGGAGACCCAGTACTTC. Encoded protein: CASSLATSMETQYF.

This clone was counted a single time. This chain connects TRBV28 to TRBJ1-6; D is unclear. Germline CDR1 reads MDHEN; CDR2 reads SYDVKM. The V and J ends lost 5 bases and 8 bases respectively, with 13 bases between them. The CDR3 runs to 14 residues. The CDR3 DNA is TGTGCCAGCAGTAAGACACCCACGTATTCACCCCTCCACTTT. Encoded protein: CASSKTPTYSPLHF.

The V and J genes are TRBV7-9 and TRBJ2-7; no clear D gene. CDR1 and CDR2 (germline): SEHNR, FQNEAQ (reference sequence). Trimming shortened V by 1 base and J by 4 bases, and 5 bases separated the two germline ends. CDR3 length: 12 residues. CDR3 loop: CASSLDAYEQYF. Written as DNA, the CDR3 is TGTGCCAGCAGCTTAGACGCGTACGAGCAGTACTTC.

This chain joins TRBV5-4 and TRBJ2-7; D not resolved. In germline, CDR1 is SGHNT, CDR2 YYREEE (reference sequence). This CDR3 spans 12 amino acids. V shed 5 bases and J shed 1 base, with 7 bases lying between them. Written as DNA, the CDR3 is TGTGCCAGCAGTTCGGAGTCCTACGAGCAGTACTTC. Encoded protein: CASSSESYEQYF.

V usage is TRBV6-2 or TRBV6-3 and J usage is TRBJ2-2, with 8 bases fitting TRBD2. The V and J ends lost 6 bases and 6 bases, in that order; junction bases with no gene match: 9. The germline CDR1 and CDR2 sequences are MNHEY and SVGEGT. The CDR3 is 15 amino acids. Here the CDR3 reads CASSHGGGPAGELFF. CDR3 sequence (DNA): TGTGCCAGCAGCCACGGGGGGGGGCCGGCCGGGGAGCTGTTTTTT.

This chain uses TRBV27 with TRBJ1-1; TRBD1 might be the D (6 bases). Germline V gene sequence: CDR1 MNHEY, CDR2 SMNVEV (reference sequence). This CDR3 is 16 amino acids long. With 6 bases removed from V and 0 bases from J, the gap between germline ends came to 17 bases. This chain's CDR3 is CASSRTVLTMNTEAFF. The CDR3 region has the DNA TGTGCCAGCAGCCGGACAGTGCTTACTATGAACACTGAAGCTTTCTTT.

The chain links TRBV3-1 (or the pseudogene TRBV3-2) to TRBJ1-2, with 9 bases matching TRBD1. The germline CDR1 and CDR2 sequences are LGHDT and YNNKEL (reference sequence). The CDR3 is made up of 15 amino acids. V lost 1 base and J lost 8; bases outside the gene matches: 8. CDR3 bases: TGTGCCAGCAGCCAAGGGGGACAGGGAGGTCGCGGCTACACCTTC. It codes for CASSQGGQGGRGYTF.

The rearrangement uses TRBV7-6 and TRBJ1-6; D call uncertain. This CDR3 is built from 13 residues. Trimming pared 5 bases from V and 9 bases from J, leaving 11 bases between. Germline CDR1 and CDR2: SGHVS and FNYEAQ. In DNA form, the CDR3 reads TGTGCCAGCAGCCCCCTCCGGGGTTCACCCCTCCACTTT. Its protein is CASSPLRGSPLHF. The full variable domain, rest sourced from reference TRBV7-6 and TRBJ1-6, is GAGVSQSPRYKVTKRGQDVALRCDPISGHVSLYWYRQALGQGPEFLTYFNYEAQQDKSGLPNDRFSAERPEGSISTLTIQRTEQRDSAMYRCASSPLRGSPLHFGNGTRLTVT.

The V gene is TRBV2, the J gene TRBJ2-5, with TRBD2 matching over 7 bases. Per germline, CDR1 SNHLY and CDR2 FYNNEI. V dropped 3 bases and J dropped 2; count of bases not matched to a gene: 18. This CDR3 has 19 amino acids. CDR3 nucleotide sequence: TGTGCCAGCAGTGACGGAGGGACTAAGGGCCTCAATCGACAAGAGACCCAGTACTTC. Its protein product is CASSDGGTKGLNRQETQYF.

The chain is built from TRBV18 and TRBJ2-3, with 8 bases aligning to TRBD2. The CDR3 is 16 residues long. The J segment lost 2 bases and the V segment lost 1 base, leaving 5 bases of the junction unmatched. CDR1 and CDR2 (germline): KGHSH, LQKENI. CDR3 coding DNA: TGTGCCAGCTCACCACTATCCGGGGGGGCCACAGATACGCAGTATTTT. It specifies CASSPLSGGATDTQYF.

The CDR3 loop reads CASSYLQAGGPHEQFF. The CDR3 DNA reads TGTGCCAGCAGTTACCTTCAAGCGGGGGGGCCGCATGAGCAGTTCTTC. This sequence joins TRBV27 and TRBJ2-1, with 10 bases that match TRBD2. The CDR3 loop spans 16 amino acids. The junction had 11 bases not matched to a gene; V was cut back by 4 bases and J by 8 bases. Germline V lookup: CDR1 MNHEY, CDR2 SMNVEV (reference sequence).

The V and J genes are TRBV13 and TRBJ2-3, with 12 bases that match TRBD2. This CDR3 has 15 residues. Germline V gives CDR1 PRHDT, CDR2 FYEKMQ (reference sequence). V shed 5 bases and J 5 bases; nucleotides not matched to a gene: 5. Written as DNA, the CDR3 is TGTGCCAGCAGCCAACTAGCGGGGGGTGGAGATACGCAGTATTTT. Translating it yields CASSQLAGGGDTQYF.

The gene calls are TRBV4-2 and TRBJ2-3, with a possible D match to TRBD2 (7 bases). CDR1 is LGHNA, CDR2 YNFKEQ, per germline. The CDR3 sequence is 16 residues long. Trimming removed 0 bases from V and 4 bases from J, with 14 bases in between. The CDR3 region is CASSQDRAGASDTQYF. The CDR3 coding sequence is TGTGCCAGCAGCCAAGATCGCGCGGGGGCGTCAGATACGCAGTATTTT.

This chain uses TRBV6-5 with TRBJ1-1; the match to TRBD1 covers 7 bases. The CDR3 has 14 amino acids. V was pared by 6 bases and J by 0 bases, with 4 bases of the junction left unmatched. Germline V gene data show CDR1 as MNHEY and CDR2 as SVGAGI. DNA for the CDR3: TGTGCCAGCAGCCCCGGGACAGTGAACACTGAAGCTTTCTTT. It translates to CASSPGTVNTEAFF.

The CDR3 region is CASSDYSSYEQYF. CDR3 nucleotide sequence: TGTGCCAGCAGTGATTATAGCTCCTACGAGCAGTACTTC. V and J are TRBV25-1 and TRBJ2-7; the D is unclear. The V and J ends lost 3 bases and 0 bases respectively, with 6 bases between them. Looked up from germline, CDR1 is MGHDK and CDR2 is SYGVNS. The CDR3 runs to 13 residues.

The chain links TRBV7-8 to TRBJ2-1; no reliable D call. The germline gives CDR1 SGHVS, CDR2 FQNEAQ. This CDR3 has 16 residues. The ends were cut back, 5 bases at V and 0 bases at J, with 14 bases in the middle. The CDR3 nucleotides read TGTGCCAGCAGCGCTCGGTTGTCAAGCTCCTACAATGAGCAGTTCTTC. It translates to CASSARLSSSYNEQFF. Full variable domain (rest looked up from reference TRBV7-8 and TRBJ2-1): GAGVSQSPRYKVAKRGQDVALRCDPISGHVSLFWYQQALGQGPEFLTYFQNEAQLDKSGLPSDRFFAERPEGSVSTLKIQRTQQEDSAVYLCASSARLSSSYNEQFFGPGTRLTVL.

This chain links TRBV4-1 with TRBJ1-4; a possible D gene is TRBD1 (6 bases). The V end lost 4 bases, the J end lost 4 bases, and 13 bases lay between the germline ends. This CDR3 has 15 amino acids. Germline CDR1 is MGHRA and CDR2 is YSYEKL. The CDR3 is CASSRQGQYNEKLFF. As DNA, the CDR3 is TGCGCCAGCAGCCGTCAAGGACAGTATAATGAAAAACTGTTTTTT.

J is TRBJ2-7 and V is TRBV6-5; the match to TRBD1 covers 11 bases. The germline V gene encodes CDR1 MNHEY and CDR2 SVGAGI. The CDR3 has 13 residues. The trim removed 6 bases at V and 7 bases at J, leaving 5 bases unmatched. The DNA of the CDR3 is TGTGCCAGCAGGGGGACAGGGGGTCGGGAGCAGTACTTC. This sequence encodes CASRGTGGREQYF.

The V and J genes are TRBV5-6 and TRBJ2-5; the D gene is possibly TRBD1 (5 bases). The V end was cut by 0 bases, the J end by 5 bases, with 8 bases between. Germline-derived CDR1 and CDR2 are SGHDT and YYEEEE. The CDR3 sequence is 13 residues long. CDR3 in amino acids: CASSLGGRETQYF. In DNA form, the CDR3 reads TGTGCCAGCAGCTTGGGGGGCCGGGAGACCCAGTACTTC. Full variable domain (remainder filled in from reference TRBV5-6 and TRBJ2-5): DAGVTQSPTHLIKTRGQQVTLRCSPKSGHDTVSWYQQALGQGPQFIFQYYEEEERQRGNFPDRFSGHQFPNYSSELNVNALLLGDSALYLCASSLGGRETQYFGPGTRLLVL.

By share, this clone ranks as medium-sized. The V gene is TRBV21-1, the J gene TRBJ2-4; the D call in the table, TRBD1, was not verified against the DNA. TRBV21-1 is designated a pseudogene. The CDR3 runs 13 residues. CDR3 in amino acids: CARNQGSKNIQYF. CDR3 sequence (DNA): TGTGCCAGGAATCAGGGTTCCAAAAACATTCAGTACTTC.

The CDR3 bases are TGCGCCAGCAGCCCTCAAACAGGGGGAGTGGGCACAGATACGCAGTATTTT. Protein product: CASSPQTGGVGTDTQYF. The rearrangement joins TRBV4-1 to TRBJ2-3, with TRBD1 identical over 8 bases. Germline V gene lookup returns CDR1 MGHRA and CDR2 YSYEKL. This CDR3 is 17 amino acids long. V lost 4 bases and J lost 1; bases outside the gene matches: 10.

The V gene is TRBV2, the J gene TRBJ2-3, with TRBD2 matching 8 bases. Germline V CDR1 and CDR2: SNHLY, FYNNEI. The CDR3 loop spans 14 amino acids. V lost 6 bases and J lost 3; bases outside the gene matches: 5. CDR3 sequence (DNA): TGTGCCAGCAGCGGGGGGGGCGGGACAGATACGCAGTATTTT. Translated, it gives CASSGGGGTDTQYF. Full variable domain (remainder filled in from reference TRBV2 and TRBJ2-3): EPEVTQTPSHQVTQMGQEVILRCVPISNHLYFYWYRQILGQKVEFLVSFYNNEISEKSEIFDDQFSVERPDGSNFTLKIRSTKLEDSAMYFCASSGGGGTDTQYFGPGTRLTVL.

The chain employs TRBV3-1 (or the pseudogene TRBV3-2) and TRBJ1-2; maybe TRBD1 (6 bases). CDR3 length equals 16 residues. The germline V and J ends were trimmed by 3 bases and 5 bases, with 19 bases remaining between them. Germline-derived CDR1 and CDR2 are LGHDT and YNNKEL (reference sequence). The CDR3 region is CASSQTSGTSLYGYTF. CDR3 nucleotides: TGTGCCAGCAGCCAGACCTCCGGGACATCACTATATGGCTACACCTTC.

The chain has TRBV28 and TRBJ2-3, with D possibly TRBD2 on 6 matching bases. CDR1 is MDHEN and CDR2 is SYDVKM in the germline V gene. This CDR3 region has 16 residues. Deletions cut 3 bases from V and 3 bases from J, with 16 bases between. Here the CDR3 reads CASSFGAGRWTDTQYF. The CDR3 coding sequence is TGTGCCAGCAGTTTCGGTGCGGGGAGATGGACAGATACGCAGTATTTT. Full variable domain (rest looked up from reference TRBV28 and TRBJ2-3): DVKVTQSSRYLVKRTGEKVFLECVQDMDHENMFWYRQDPGLGLRLIYFSYDVKMKEKGDIPEGYSVSREKKERFSLILESASTNQTSMYLCASSFGAGRWTDTQYFGPGTRLTVL.